This T cell receptor beta chain was captured in a study of blood T cell repertoires in COVID-19. Clones were sequenced by immunoSEQ multiplex PCR, and TCRdb holds only the in-frame ones, with some missing. The table has 150,000 to 200,000 clones, around 93% seen once. Germline loops: CDR1 MGHRA, CDR2 YSYEKL. CDR3 length: 15 amino acids. Trimming shortened V by 3 bases and J by 2 bases, and 13 bases separated the two germline ends. The V gene is TRBV4-1, the J gene TRBJ1-2; D gene unclear. This clonotype originated in a woman aged 50 to 60 with acute or convalescent COVID-19. The sequenced material came from peripheral blood. CDR3: CASSQGWQANYGYTF. CDR3 nucleotide sequence: TGCGCCAGCAGCCAGGGTTGGCAGGCGAACTATGGCTACACCTTC.